The sequence of this T cell receptor beta chain was determined in a study of blood T cells in healthy people across ages. A sample-barcoded 5' primer and a J-beta primer mix were used in a second PCR of roughly 7 to 11 cycles. Tagging of each cDNA molecule was performed by a template-switch adaptor with 12 random nucleotides. TCRdb independently ran MiXCR on the 5' RACE reads; one entry per CDR3 protein. Here the sample spans 700,000 to 850,000 distinct CDR3 sequences, 35% to 40% being singletons. The CDR3 totals 15 residues. V was clipped by 7 bases and J by 4 bases; unmatched bases: 12. The germline CDR1 and CDR2 sequences are SGHTA and FQGNSA.

The receptor was derived from a man between 18 and 35 years old in good health. V and J are TRBV7-2 and TRBJ1-2; 7 positions agree with TRBD1. Sequencing was performed on blood. The CDR3 coding sequence is TGTGCCAGCATCCCGCCGGACAGGCCTCTCTATGGCTACACCTTC. As protein: CASIPPDRPLYGYTF.